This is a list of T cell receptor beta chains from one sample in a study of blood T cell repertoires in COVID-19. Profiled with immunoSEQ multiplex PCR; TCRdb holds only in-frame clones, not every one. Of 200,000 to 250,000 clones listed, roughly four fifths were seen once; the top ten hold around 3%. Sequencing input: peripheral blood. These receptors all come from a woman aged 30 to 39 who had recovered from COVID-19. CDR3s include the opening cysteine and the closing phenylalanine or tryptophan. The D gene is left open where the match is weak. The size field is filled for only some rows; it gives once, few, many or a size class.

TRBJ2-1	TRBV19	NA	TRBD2	CASSTGTSGRNEQFF	TGTGCCAGTAGTACGGGGACTAGCGGGAGAAATGAGCAGTTCTTC
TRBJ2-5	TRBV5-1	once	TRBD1	CASSWGDRGQETQYF	TGCGCCAGCAGCTGGGGGGACAGGGGCCAAGAGACCCAGTACTTC
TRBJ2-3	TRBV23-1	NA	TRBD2	CASRRVAGGGTDTQYF	TGCGCCAGCAGACGCGTAGCGGGAGGGGGTACAGATACGCAGTATTTT
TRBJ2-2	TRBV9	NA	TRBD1	CASSVWTGAATGELFF	TGTGCCAGCAGCGTGTGGACAGGGGCAGCCACCGGGGAGCTGTTTTTT
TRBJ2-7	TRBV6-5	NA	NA	CASVNTRQYF	TGTGCCAGCGTCAATACGAGGCAGTACTTC
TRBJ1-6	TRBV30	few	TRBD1	CAWSVFPVTGSSSPLHF	TGTGCCTGGAGTGTCTTTCCCGTGACAGGGAGCTCCTCACCCCTCCACTTT
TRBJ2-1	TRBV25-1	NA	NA	CASSEYGGPSYNEQFF	TGTGCCAGCAGTGAATATGGCGGCCCGTCCTACAATGAGCAGTTCTTC
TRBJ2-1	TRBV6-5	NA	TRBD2	CASSYGTSGYNEQFF	TGTGCCAGCAGTTACGGGACTAGCGGATACAATGAGCAGTTCTTC
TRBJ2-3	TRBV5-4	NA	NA	CASSSRQGTDTQYF	TGTGCCAGCAGCAGCCGACAGGGCACAGATACGCAGTATTTT
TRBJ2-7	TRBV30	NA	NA	CAWSVSGYEQYF	TGTGCCTGGAGTGTTTCCGGCTACGAGCAGTACTTC
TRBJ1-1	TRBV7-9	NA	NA	CASSRTGVNTEAFF	TGTGCCAGCAGCCGGACGGGGGTGAACACTGAAGCTTTCTTT
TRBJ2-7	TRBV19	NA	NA	CASGRRDSPYEQYF	TGTGCCAGTGGACGGAGGGACAGCCCCTACGAGCAGTACTTC
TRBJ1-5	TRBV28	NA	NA	CASSSNNQPQHF	TGTGCCAGCAGTTCCAATAATCAGCCCCAGCATTTT
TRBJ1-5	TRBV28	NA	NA	CASKGGSDDQPQHF	TGTGCCAGCAAAGGAGGGTCCGACGATCAGCCCCAGCATTTT
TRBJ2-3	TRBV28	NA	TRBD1	CASFTGQGAGDTQYF	TGTGCCAGCTTCACGGGACAGGGGGCCGGAGATACGCAGTATTTT
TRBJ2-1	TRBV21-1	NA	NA	CASSKGSSGWEGTYNEQFF	TGTGCCAGCAGCAAAGGGAGCTCGGGGTGGGAGGGAACCTACAATGAGCAGTTCTTC
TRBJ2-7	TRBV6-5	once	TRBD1	CASSSHTGIQGDEQYF	TGTGCCAGCAGTTCCCACACGGGGATTCAGGGGGACGAGCAGTACTTC
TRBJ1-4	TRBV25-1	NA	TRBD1	CASSETGDLEKLFF	TGTGCCAGCAGTGAGACAGGGGACTTGGAAAAACTGTTTTTT
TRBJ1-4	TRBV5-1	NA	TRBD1	CASSLGDRDEKLFF	TGCGCCAGCAGCTTGGGGGACAGGGATGAAAAACTGTTTTTT
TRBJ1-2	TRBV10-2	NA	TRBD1	CASSDVVPGQGYGYTF	TGCGCCAGCAGCGACGTTGTCCCGGGACAGGGGTATGGCTACACCTTC
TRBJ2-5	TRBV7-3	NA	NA	CASSFGVGLGETQYF	TGTGCCAGCAGCTTTGGTGTCGGACTTGGAGAGACCCAGTACTTC
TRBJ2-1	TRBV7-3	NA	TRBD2	CASSPLAGGNEQFF	TGTGCCAGCAGCCCTCTAGCGGGAGGCAATGAGCAGTTCTTC
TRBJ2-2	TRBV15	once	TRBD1	CATSRTGTGYTGELFF	TGTGCCACCAGCAGGACCGGGACAGGATACACCGGGGAGCTGTTTTTT
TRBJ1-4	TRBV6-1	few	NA	CASSDRGVKKLFF	TGTGCCAGCAGTGATAGGGGTGTGAAAAAACTGTTTTTT
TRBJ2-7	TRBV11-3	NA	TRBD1	CASSRSGQGDYEQYF	TGTGCCAGCAGTCGATCCGGACAGGGCGACTACGAGCAGTACTTC
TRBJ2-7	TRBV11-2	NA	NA	CASSSQGYEQYF	TGTGCCAGCAGCTCGCAGGGTTACGAGCAGTACTTC
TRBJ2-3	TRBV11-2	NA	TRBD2	CASSLVGGSDTQYF	TGTGCCAGCAGCTTAGTAGGCGGGAGTGATACGCAGTATTTT
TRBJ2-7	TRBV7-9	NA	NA	CASSLGTGGGYEQYF	TGTGCCAGCAGCTTAGGTACAGGAGGAGGGTACGAGCAGTACTTC
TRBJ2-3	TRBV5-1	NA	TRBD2	CASASGTSGSGIDTQYF	TGCGCCAGCGCATCCGGGACTAGCGGGAGTGGGATAGATACGCAGTATTTT
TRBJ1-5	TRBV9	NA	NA	CASSVGADYSNQPQHF	TGTGCCAGCAGCGTAGGAGCCGATTATAGCAATCAGCCCCAGCATTTT
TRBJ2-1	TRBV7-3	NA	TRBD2	CASSLTGGLAKEQFF	TGTGCCAGCAGCTTAACGGGGGGACTAGCGAAAGAGCAGTTCTTC
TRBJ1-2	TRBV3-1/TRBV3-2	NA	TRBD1	CASSKQGDYGYGYTF	TGTGCCAGCAGCAAACAGGGGGACTACGGCTATGGCTACACCTTC
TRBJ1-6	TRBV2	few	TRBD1	CASSEWDRDSPLHF	TGTGCCAGCAGTGAATGGGACAGGGACTCACCCCTCCACTTT
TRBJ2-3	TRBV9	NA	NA	CASSVATSSGLFTDTQYF	TGTGCCAGCAGCGTAGCTACGTCCAGCGGGCTGTTCACAGATACGCAGTATTTT
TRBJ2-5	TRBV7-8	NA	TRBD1	CASSNRGRETQYF	TGTGCCAGCAGCAACAGGGGGCGAGAGACCCAGTACTTC
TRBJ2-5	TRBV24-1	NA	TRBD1	CATSDNYRGETQYF	TGTGCCACCAGTGATAATTACAGGGGAGAGACCCAGTACTTC
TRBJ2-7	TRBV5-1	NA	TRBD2	CASRGRVAVPYEQYF	TGCGCCAGCAGGGGGAGGGTAGCGGTTCCCTACGAGCAGTACTTC
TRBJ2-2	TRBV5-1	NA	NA	CASSLGRDEMTGELFF	TGCGCCAGCAGCTTGGGGAGGGACGAAATGACCGGGGAGCTGTTTTTT
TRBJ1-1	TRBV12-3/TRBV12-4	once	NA	CASRLGGTEAFF	TGTGCCAGCAGATTGGGGGGAACTGAAGCTTTCTTT
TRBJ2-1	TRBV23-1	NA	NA	CASSQLDSDGLDGREQFF	TGCGCCAGCAGTCAACTGGACAGCGATGGACTAGACGGCCGTGAGCAGTTCTTC
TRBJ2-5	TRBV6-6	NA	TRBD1	CASSFPGTGGSETQYF	TGTGCCAGCAGTTTCCCCGGGACAGGGGGCAGTGAGACCCAGTACTTC
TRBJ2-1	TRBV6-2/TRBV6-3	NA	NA	CASSVTRLEQFF	TGTGCCAGCAGTGTGACTAGGCTGGAGCAGTTCTTC
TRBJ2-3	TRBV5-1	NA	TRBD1	CASSLDQGDPDTQYF	TGCGCCAGCAGCTTAGACCAGGGGGACCCAGATACGCAGTATTTT
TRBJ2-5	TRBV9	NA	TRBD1	CASSPTTGATVETQYF	TGTGCCAGCAGCCCTACAACAGGGGCGACAGTAGAGACCCAGTACTTC
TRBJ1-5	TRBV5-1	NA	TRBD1	CASSLAGQGGQPQHF	TGCGCCAGCAGCTTGGCTGGACAGGGAGGGCAGCCCCAGCATTTT
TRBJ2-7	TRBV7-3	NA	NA	CASSLTHRGEQYF	TGTGCCAGCAGCCTGACCCACCGGGGCGAGCAGTACTTC
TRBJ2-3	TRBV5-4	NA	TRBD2	CASSRTSGRASADTQYF	TGTGCCAGCAGCCGGACTAGCGGGAGGGCCTCAGCAGATACGCAGTATTTT
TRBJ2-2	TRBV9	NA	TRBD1	CASSVGGQGNTGELFF	TGTGCCAGCAGCGTAGGGGGACAGGGTAACACCGGGGAGCTGTTTTTT
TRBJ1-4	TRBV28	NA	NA	CASSRDSSATNEKLFF	TGTGCCAGCAGCCGAGACAGTTCTGCAACTAATGAAAAACTGTTTTTT
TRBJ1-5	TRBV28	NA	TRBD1	CASSLPHRGLEQPQHF	TGTGCCAGCAGTTTACCCCACAGGGGGCTGGAACAGCCCCAGCATTTT
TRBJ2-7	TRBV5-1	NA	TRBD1	CASRTGQAASREYF	TGCGCCAGCCGTACCGGACAGGCGGCAAGTAGGGAGTACTTC
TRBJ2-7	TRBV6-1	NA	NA	CASSEDQGSSYEQYF	TGTGCCAGCAGTGAAGACCAGGGCAGCTCCTACGAGCAGTACTTC
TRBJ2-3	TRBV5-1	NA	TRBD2	CASSLGSGSKDTQYF	TGCGCCAGCAGCTTGGGTAGCGGGAGTAAAGATACGCAGTATTTT
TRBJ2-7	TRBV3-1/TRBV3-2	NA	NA	CASSLQQGYEQYF	TGTGCCAGCAGCCTCCAGCAGGGCTACGAGCAGTACTTC
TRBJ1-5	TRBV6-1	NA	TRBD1	CASSDTGTAFPQHF	TGTGCCAGCAGTGATACCGGGACAGCCTTTCCCCAGCATTTT